These 29 T cell receptor beta chains originate from one sample sequenced in a study of blood T cell repertoires in COVID-19. Generated by immunoSEQ multiplex PCR, the TCRdb table keeps only in-frame clones and is missing some. The table lists 260,000 or so clones, about four fifths of them singletons. Sequencing was performed on PBMCs or T cells enriched from blood (not recorded which). These receptors originate from a woman in her thirties or forties who had been exposed to COVID-19.

V gene TRBV28 combines with J gene TRBJ1-2; weak D call: TRBD1 (6 bases). Germline CDR1 reads MDHEN; CDR2 reads SYDVKM. V was trimmed by 3 bases and J by 7 bases, leaving 15 bases between them. The length of the CDR3 is 14 residues. CDR3 sequence: CASSLLQGSGGYTF. CDR3 nucleotide sequence: TGTGCCAGCAGTTTGTTACAGGGTTCTGGTGGCTACACCTTC.

The chain is built from TRBV7-8 and TRBJ1-6; D is uncertain. The germline gives CDR1 SGHVS, CDR2 FQNEAQ. V dropped 1 base and J dropped 7 bases, with 8 bases sitting between them. This CDR3 comprises 14 residues. The DNA of the CDR3 is TGTGCCAGCAGCTTAGGTGCAGTGAATTCACCCCTCCACTTT. Protein product: CASSLGAVNSPLHF.

The J gene is TRBJ1-6, the V gene TRBV5-8; no reliable D call. The CDR3 is 17 residues long. The germline V gene encodes CDR1 SGHTS and CDR2 YDEGEE. The V end was cut by 1 base, the J end by 0 bases, with 11 bases between. The CDR3 is CASSLYGRSSYNSPLHF. CDR3 bases: TGTGCCAGCAGCTTGTACGGGAGGAGCTCCTATAATTCACCCCTCCACTTT.

The sample holds one count of this clone. The V and J genes are TRBV28 and TRBJ1-2, with 8 positions matching TRBD1. There are 17 residues in the CDR3. J was trimmed by 4 bases and V by 5 bases; bases with no gene match: 15. Per germline, CDR1 MDHEN and CDR2 SYDVKM. The CDR3 reads CASSTGTGYGEGYGYTF. CDR3 nucleotide sequence: TGTGCCAGCAGTACAGGGACAGGTTACGGGGAGGGCTATGGCTACACCTTC.

V usage is TRBV6-5 and J usage is TRBJ2-1; TRBD1 aligns across 10 bases. CDR1 and CDR2 (germline): MNHEY, SVGAGI. The CDR3 covers 14 residues. J gave up 10 bases and V 5 bases, and 8 bases lay outside the gene matches. This CDR3 is CASSMDRGMTEQFF. CDR3 in DNA: TGTGCCAGCAGTATGGACAGGGGGATGACGGAGCAGTTCTTC.

The V call is TRBV5-1, the J call TRBJ2-2, with D hard to call. The germline V gene has CDR1 SGHRS and CDR2 YFSETQ. The CDR3 extends over 13 amino acids. V lost 0 bases, J lost 6 bases, and 6 bases lay in between. This chain's CDR3 is CASSLELSGELFF. The CDR3 DNA follows: TGCGCCAGCAGCTTGGAGCTTTCCGGGGAGCTGTTTTTT. The complete variable domain, with remaining parts taken from reference TRBV5-1 and TRBJ2-2, reads KAGVTQTPRYLIKTRGQQVTLSCSPISGHRSVSWYQQTPGQGLQFLFEYFSETQRNKGNFPGRFSGRQFSNSRSEMNVSTLELGDSALYLCASSLELSGELFFGEGSRLTVL.

This rearrangement joins TRBV28 to TRBJ1-1; 7 bases agree with TRBD1. Germline V gene data show CDR1 as MDHEN and CDR2 as SYDVKM. The ends lost 3 bases at V and 4 bases at J; junction bases unmatched: 11. There are 16 residues in the CDR3. DNA of the CDR3: TGTGCCAGCAGTTTCCTCTCGACAGGGTATAGCACTGAAGCTTTCTTT. This translates into CASSFLSTGYSTEAFF.

This chain connects TRBV4-2 to TRBJ2-3; D is possibly TRBD2 (6 bases). Trimming removed 2 bases at V and 2 bases at J, with 17 bases between. Germline lookup yields CDR1 LGHNA and CDR2 YNFKEQ. This CDR3 comprises 17 residues. CDR3 in DNA: TGTGCCAGCAGCCAAATCGGGGAGCGGGCGGACACAGATACGCAGTATTTT. Translated: CASSQIGERADTDTQYF.

As DNA, the CDR3 is TGTGCCAGCAACCAACGGGGGGTATTGGTTAATGAGCAGTTCTTC. It codes for CASNQRGVLVNEQFF. This chain links TRBV2 with TRBJ2-1, with 7 bases matching TRBD2. CDR3 size: 15 residues. From germline, CDR1 is SNHLY and CDR2 FYNNEI. Germline trimming cut 7 bases from V and 7 bases from J; bases unmatched to any gene: 13.

This chain links TRBV28 with TRBJ1-6; 10 positions match TRBD1. Germline V CDR1 and CDR2: MDHEN, SYDVKM. The CDR3 runs 15 residues. The V gene end was trimmed by 6 bases and the J gene end by 9 bases; junction bases not matched to a gene: 8. The CDR3 protein is CASSYTRDRGSPLHF. In DNA, the CDR3 is TGTGCCAGCAGCTATACCCGGGACAGGGGTTCACCCCTCCACTTT.

V is TRBV20-1 and J is TRBJ1-1; D unclear. The CDR3 contains 11 residues. Trimming removed 2 bases from V and 6 bases from J, with 7 bases in between. CDR1 is DFQATT and CDR2 is SNEGSKA in the germline V gene (reference sequence). The DNA of the CDR3 is TGCAGTGCTAGAATATCGGCTGAAGCTTTCTTT. Amino acid sequence: CSARISAEAFF.

The V and J genes are TRBV18 and TRBJ2-1, with D perhaps matching TRBD1 (5 bases). Germline CDR1 KGHSH, CDR2 LQKENI. The CDR3 contains 15 residues. Deletions cut 2 bases from V and 9 bases from J, with 17 bases between. CDR3 DNA sequence: TGTGCCAGCTCACCAGGGGCCCGTAGTGGTGGTGAGCAGTTCTTC. It yields the protein CASSPGARSGGEQFF.

As for this clone: This may arise from a read error, as a much more abundant clone is one base away. The rearrangement uses TRBV7-2 and TRBJ1-5; D is ambiguous. The CDR3 covers 13 residues. V lost 3 bases and J 2 bases, leaving 5 bases between the germline ends. Germline V lookup: CDR1 SGHTA, CDR2 FQGNSA. The CDR3 DNA reads TGTGCCAGCAGCTTCCAGGGCAATCAGCCCCAGCATTTT. Its protein product is CASSFQGNQPQHF.

The V and J genes are TRBV19 and TRBJ1-1; 7 bases are a match to TRBD1. The CDR3 totals 15 residues. Germline V lookup: CDR1 LNHDA, CDR2 SQIVND (reference sequence). The junction had 8 bases not matched to a gene; V was cut back by 6 bases and J by 1 base. DNA of the CDR3: TGTGCCAGTAGAGAATCGGGACAGACGAACACTGAAGCTTTCTTT. Protein product: CASRESGQTNTEAFF.

The chain joins TRBV7-9 to TRBJ1-3; D gene ambiguous. Germline CDR1 reads SEHNR; CDR2 reads FQNEAQ (reference sequence). The CDR3 loop spans 18 amino acids. Trimming pared 3 bases from V and 4 bases from J, leaving 22 bases between. As DNA, the CDR3 is TGTGCCAGCAGCTTGCCATTTTACAGCAGTGTGGTGGGAAACACCATATATTTT. Translation gives CASSLPFYSSVVGNTIYF.

This clone has just one count. The chain employs TRBV6-5 and TRBJ1-4, with unresolved D. Germline CDR1 and CDR2: MNHEY and SVGAGI. The V end was cut by 0 bases, the J end by 4 bases, with 9 bases between. The CDR3 contains 15 residues. CDR3: CASSYSRVGNEKLFF. In DNA form, the CDR3 reads TGTGCCAGCAGTTACTCGAGGGTTGGTAATGAAAAACTGTTTTTT.

In DNA form, the CDR3 reads TGTGCCAGCAGCCCAAGGACAGACCACTATAATTCACCCCTCCACTTT. It translates to CASSPRTDHYNSPLHF. The chain recombines TRBV9 with TRBJ1-6; weak D call: TRBD1 (6 bases). The ends were cut back, 4 bases at V and 3 bases at J, with 14 bases in the middle. This CDR3 comprises 16 residues. Germline assignment: CDR1 SGDLS and CDR2 YYNGEE.

This rearrangement joins TRBV19 to TRBJ1-1, with a weak D call TRBD1 (6 bases). The V gene lost 9 bases and the J gene lost 4 bases, with 15 bases spanning the gap. CDR3 length equals 13 residues. Germline V gene data show CDR1 as LNHDA and CDR2 as SQIVND (reference sequence). This chain's CDR3 is CASGTPGVTEAFF. In DNA form, the CDR3 reads TGTGCCAGCGGCACTCCAGGGGTCACTGAAGCTTTCTTT.

The rearrangement uses TRBV19 and TRBJ2-7, with D perhaps matching TRBD1 (6 bases). The CDR3 spans 14 residues. The V and J ends lost 3 bases and 8 bases respectively, with 17 bases between them. In germline, CDR1 is LNHDA, CDR2 SQIVND (reference sequence). The CDR3 loop is CASSISGQLQKQYF. The CDR3 DNA follows: TGTGCCAGTAGTATTTCAGGACAGCTCCAAAAGCAGTACTTC.

The V gene is TRBV14, the J gene TRBJ1-5; a weak D match, TRBD1 (6 bases). CDR1 and CDR2 (germline): SGHDN, FVKESK. The V end lost 2 bases, the J end lost 4 bases, and 12 bases lay between the germline ends. The CDR3 runs to 15 residues. CDR3: CASSQTGRKNQPQHF. The CDR3 DNA sequence: TGTGCCAGCAGCCAAACAGGGCGCAAGAATCAGCCCCAGCATTTT.

This chain uses TRBV27 with TRBJ2-3, with a possible D match to TRBD1 (6 bases). The V gene lost 5 bases and the J gene lost 3 bases, with 21 bases spanning the gap. The CDR3 has 17 amino acids. Germline V gives CDR1 MNHEY, CDR2 SMNVEV (reference sequence). CDR3 sequence reads: CASSTHPDSRTTDTQYF. The CDR3 nucleotides are TGTGCCAGCAGTACCCATCCGGACAGCCGAACAACAGATACGCAGTATTTT.

The chain joins TRBV7-3 to TRBJ2-1, with 7 bases lining up with TRBD2. Germline CDR1 reads SGHTA; CDR2 reads FQGTGA. The CDR3 consists of 15 residues. The V gene end was trimmed by 1 base and the J gene end by 2 bases; junction bases not matched to a gene: 2. CDR3 DNA: TGTGCCAGCAGCTTAAGCGGGGGACCCTACAATGAGCAGTTCTTC. Protein product: CASSLSGGPYNEQFF.

This chain joins TRBV4-1 and TRBJ2-7; TRBD1 matches 7 bases. The CDR3 is 15 residues long. Trimming cost V 3 bases and J 1 base; bases outside gene matches: 6. Germline V gene data show CDR1 as MGHRA and CDR2 as YSYEKL. The CDR3 region has the DNA TGCGCCAGCAGCCACGACTACAGGGGATCCTACGAGCAGTACTTC. This encodes CASSHDYRGSYEQYF.

This clone appeared a few times. V gene TRBV19 combines with J gene TRBJ1-1, with D perhaps matching TRBD1 (5 bases). This CDR3 is built from 17 residues. V shed 4 bases and J shed 3 bases, with 21 bases lying between them. CDR1 and CDR2 (germline): LNHDA, SQIVND (reference sequence). The CDR3 spells CASSNFIPQKGDTEAFF. The DNA of the CDR3 is TGTGCCAGTAGTAATTTCATCCCGCAAAAAGGGGACACTGAAGCTTTCTTT.

This rearrangement joins TRBV11-2 to TRBJ2-1, with TRBD2 identical over 13 bases. Trimming cost V 5 bases and J 10 bases; bases outside gene matches: 5. Germline-derived CDR1 and CDR2 are SGHAT and FQNNGV. This CDR3 is 14 amino acids long. The CDR3 coding sequence is TGTGCCAGCAGCCGACTAGCGGGGGGTCTAGAGCAGTTCTTC. Translated: CASSRLAGGLEQFF.

This clone showed up just once. The chain employs TRBV7-9 and TRBJ2-3, with a weak D call TRBD1 (5 bases). There are 14 residues in the CDR3. Germline V gene lookup returns CDR1 SEHNR and CDR2 FQNEAQ (reference sequence). V shed 1 base and J shed 5 bases, with 10 bases lying between them. The CDR3 reads CASSLGRDVDTQYF. DNA of the CDR3: TGTGCCAGCAGCTTAGGCAGGGATGTAGATACGCAGTATTTT.

The chain links TRBV2 to TRBJ2-5; D is possibly TRBD2 (5 bases). This CDR3 has 14 residues. The germline V gene encodes CDR1 SNHLY and CDR2 FYNNEI. With 6 bases removed from V and 1 base from J, the gap between germline ends came to 12 bases. CDR3 DNA: TGTGCCAGCAGCCCAGCGGTAGGCCAAGAGACCCAGTACTTC. It specifies CASSPAVGQETQYF. Combining the CDR3 with reference TRBV2 and TRBJ2-5 gives the whole variable domain EPEVTQTPSHQVTQMGQEVILRCVPISNHLYFYWYRQILGQKVEFLVSFYNNEISEKSEIFDDQFSVERPDGSNFTLKIRSTKLEDSAMYFCASSPAVGQETQYFGPGTRLLVL.

The rearrangement joins TRBV3-1 (or the pseudogene TRBV3-2) to TRBJ1-2; weak D call: TRBD1 (5 bases). Trimming took 0 bases from V and 4 from J, leaving 12 bases between them. CDR1 is LGHDT, CDR2 YNNKEL, per germline (reference sequence). The CDR3 has 15 residues. CDR3 protein: CASSQDLGVGYGYTF. Here the CDR3 DNA reads TGTGCCAGCAGCCAAGATTTAGGGGTGGGCTATGGCTACACCTTC.

At least ten counts were recorded for this clone. V and J are TRBV11-3 and TRBJ2-1; 11 bases agree with TRBD2. This CDR3 comprises 15 residues. Germline V CDR1 and CDR2: SGHNT, YENEEA. V lost 5 bases, J lost 3 bases, and 3 bases stayed unmatched. CDR3 region: CASSATSGDYNEQFF. In DNA form, the CDR3 reads TGTGCCAGCAGCGCGACTAGCGGGGACTACAATGAGCAGTTCTTC.